The 17 T cell receptor beta chains in this list originate from one sample, sequenced in a study of shared clonotypes between healthy human individuals. Repertoires were generated with immunoSEQ multiplex PCR, while TCRdb's copy carries only in-frame clones and drops some. This table has some 1 million clones, about 75% appearing once. The specimen sequenced was memory CD4+ T cells sorted from blood. Subset: CD45RA-negative fraction. These receptors came from a young man in good health.

To note about this clone: Additional DNA sequences in this sample encode the identical CDR3. The chain links TRBV5-1 to TRBJ2-7, with D hard to call. The V and J ends lost 0 bases and 0 bases respectively, with 7 bases between them. CDR3 length: 14 amino acids. CDR1 is SGHRS, CDR2 YFSETQ, per germline. This chain's CDR3 is CASSLGLGSYEQYF. The CDR3 DNA reads TGCGCCAGCAGCTTGGGACTCGGCTCCTACGAGCAGTACTTC.

The V and J genes are TRBV11-2 and TRBJ2-1; 8 bases are shared with TRBD2. In germline, CDR1 is SGHAT, CDR2 FQNNGV. The CDR3 length is 15 residues. V gave up 0 bases and J gave up 2 bases; unmatched junction bases: 0. CDR3 in amino acids: CASSLEAGAYNEQFF. CDR3 bases: TGTGCCAGCAGCTTAGAAGCGGGGGCCTACAATGAGCAGTTCTTC.

As DNA, the CDR3 is TGTGCCAGCAGCTCATGGACTAGCGGATTAGATACGCAGTATTTT. Residues: CASSSWTSGLDTQYF. The V gene is TRBV11-2, the J gene TRBJ2-3, with 10 nucleotides matching TRBD2. Losses at the gene ends were 4 bases for V and 5 bases for J; bases not matched to a gene: 6. CDR1 is SGHAT and CDR2 is FQNNGV in the germline V gene. CDR3 size: 15 residues.

This clone is a singleton in its sample. The V call is TRBV7-2, the J call TRBJ2-2; D is perhaps TRBD1 (6 bases). Germline assignment: CDR1 SGHTA and CDR2 FQGNSA. This CDR3 spans 15 amino acids. The V end lost 1 base, the J end lost 5 bases, and 11 bases lay between the germline ends. The chain's CDR3 is CASSLDRVWTGELFF. The CDR3 DNA sequence: TGTGCCAGCAGCTTAGACAGGGTGTGGACCGGGGAGCTGTTTTTT.

A note on this clone: This same CDR3 is encoded by further DNA sequences in the sample. The V call is TRBV30, the J call TRBJ1-5; no firm D call. Trimming pared 1 base from V and 4 bases from J, leaving 8 bases between. The CDR3 runs 13 residues. Germline V gene data show CDR1 as GTSNPN and CDR2 as SVGIG (reference sequence). DNA for the CDR3: TGTGCCTGGAGTGGAGGGCCGAATCAGCCCCAGCATTTT. Translated: CAWSGGPNQPQHF.

The J gene is TRBJ2-1, the V gene TRBV30; 10 bases are shared with TRBD2. Germline CDR1 GTSNPN, CDR2 SVGIG (reference sequence). The CDR3 has 16 residues. V was clipped by 2 bases and J by 1 base; unmatched bases: 5. The CDR3 spells CAWSQGLAYSYNEQFF. CDR3 DNA sequence: TGTGCCTGGAGTCAGGGACTAGCGTATTCCTACAATGAGCAGTTCTTC.

The rearrangement uses TRBV7-9 and TRBJ2-5; TRBD1 agrees at 7 bases. The CDR3 loop spans 12 amino acids. The germline CDR1 and CDR2 sequences are SEHNR and FQNEAQ (reference sequence). V lost 5 bases, J lost 3 bases, and 0 bases stayed unmatched. The chain's CDR3 is CASSQGEETQYF. In nucleotides, the CDR3 is TGTGCCAGCAGCCAGGGGGAAGAGACCCAGTACTTC. The full variable domain, with the rest looked up from reference TRBV7-9 and TRBJ2-5, is DTGVSQNPRHKITKRGQNVTFRCDPISEHNRLYWYRQTLGQGPEFLTYFQNEAQLEKSRLLSDRFSAERPKGSFSTLEIQRTEQGDSAMYLCASSQGEETQYFGPGTRLLVL.

The chain couples TRBV29-1 to TRBJ1-5, with 7 bases aligning to TRBD1. V gave up 6 bases and J gave up 7 bases; unmatched junction bases: 12. The germline CDR1 and CDR2 sequences are SQVTM and ANQGSEA. This CDR3 is built from 14 residues. CDR3 amino acids: CSVQGDRDNQPQHF. Here the CDR3 DNA reads TGCAGCGTCCAGGGCGACAGGGATAACCAGCCCCAGCATTTT.

Note on this clone: A much larger clone differs from this one at a single base, so this may be a read error. The chain links TRBV13 to TRBJ2-6; unclear D gene. CDR3 size: 14 residues. Per germline, CDR1 PRHDT and CDR2 FYEKMQ (reference sequence). Trimming pared 2 bases from V and 0 bases from J, leaving 2 bases between. The CDR3 protein is CASSLSSGANVLTF. As DNA, the CDR3 is TGTGCCAGCAGCTTAAGCTCTGGGGCCAACGTCCTGACTTTC.

A single count supports this clone. This chain links TRBV14 with TRBJ2-5; tentative D call: TRBD1 (6 bases). Trimming cost V 1 base and J 5 bases, with 14 bases left between them. Germline V gene data show CDR1 as SGHDN and CDR2 as FVKESK. This CDR3 region has 15 residues. The CDR3 bases are TGTGCCAGCAGCCAAGTCAAGGATAGGGGGGAGACCCAGTACTTC. Translating it yields CASSQVKDRGETQYF.

Here the CDR3 reads CASSFLSQTNTEAFF. The CDR3, as DNA: TGTGCCAGCAGCTTCCTGTCTCAGACGAACACTGAAGCTTTCTTT. This sequence joins TRBV5-6 and TRBJ1-1; D gene ambiguous. CDR1 is SGHDT, CDR2 YYEEEE, per germline. V lost 2 bases and J lost 1, with 12 bases in between. This CDR3 is built from 15 residues.

This clone was counted between two and nine times. This sequence joins TRBV5-4 and TRBJ2-5; perhaps D is TRBD1 or TRBD2 (5 bases each). Trimming pared 4 bases from V and 4 bases from J, leaving 14 bases between. Germline-derived CDR1 and CDR2 are SGHNT and YYREEE (reference sequence). There are 14 residues in the CDR3. The CDR3 sequence is CASSTGTSGETQYF. CDR3 sequence (DNA): TGTGCCAGCAGCACCGGGACCTCTGGAGAGACCCAGTACTTC.

A single count supports this clone. Different DNA sequences within this sample yield the same CDR3. CDR3: CASSLGLTTDTQYF. CDR3 nucleotides: TGTGCCAGCAGCCTGGGACTAACCACAGATACGCAGTATTTT. This rearrangement joins TRBV7-3 to TRBJ2-3, with TRBD2 matching 7 bases. The CDR3 consists of 14 residues. V gave up 5 bases and J gave up 2 bases; unmatched junction bases: 4. Per the germline V gene, CDR1 is SGHTA and CDR2 is FQGTGA.

The table lists this clone with a few counts. The chain employs TRBV5-1 and TRBJ1-1; TRBD1 matches 9 bases. V lost 7 bases, J lost 2 bases, and 3 bases stayed unmatched. Germline loops: CDR1 SGHRS, CDR2 YFSETQ. The CDR3 consists of 13 residues. CDR3 sequence: CASGQGKNTEAFF. The CDR3 DNA sequence: TGCGCCAGCGGACAGGGGAAAAACACTGAAGCTTTCTTT.

This clone was found a few times. The chain uses TRBV21-1 and TRBJ1-1. TRBV21-1 is a listed pseudogene. The length of the CDR3 is 12 residues. The CDR3 region has the DNA TGTGCCAGCAGCCAAAGACCGGTCGAAGCTTTCTTT. Protein product: CASSQRPVEAFF.

The CDR3 nucleotides read TGTGCCAGCAGCCGCGTTTCCGTCCCCGGGGAGCTGTTTTTT. This sequence encodes CASSRVSVPGELFF. V is TRBV5-6 and J is TRBJ2-2; no clear D. This CDR3 has 14 residues. Trimming removed 4 bases from V and 6 bases from J, with 13 bases in between. Germline V lookup: CDR1 SGHDT, CDR2 YYEEEE.

About this clone: At one of its ends the junction is not consistent with the germline gene, which may arise from a read error. This chain joins TRBV7-7 and TRBJ2-3; tentative D call: TRBD1 (6 bases). The CDR3 contains 14 residues. Germline CDR1 is SSHAT and CDR2 is FNYEAQ (reference sequence). The CDR3 here is CASSLGGVTDTQYF. The CDR3 DNA reads TGTGCTAGCAGCCTAGGGGGTGTAACAGATACGCAGTATTTT. Full variable domain (missing parts from reference TRBV7-7 and TRBJ2-3): GAGVSQSPRYKVTKRGQDVTLRCDPISSHATLYWYQQALGQGPEFLTYFNYEAQPDKSGLPSDRFSAERPEGSISTLTIQRTEQRDSAMYRCASSLGGVTDTQYFGPGTRLTVL.